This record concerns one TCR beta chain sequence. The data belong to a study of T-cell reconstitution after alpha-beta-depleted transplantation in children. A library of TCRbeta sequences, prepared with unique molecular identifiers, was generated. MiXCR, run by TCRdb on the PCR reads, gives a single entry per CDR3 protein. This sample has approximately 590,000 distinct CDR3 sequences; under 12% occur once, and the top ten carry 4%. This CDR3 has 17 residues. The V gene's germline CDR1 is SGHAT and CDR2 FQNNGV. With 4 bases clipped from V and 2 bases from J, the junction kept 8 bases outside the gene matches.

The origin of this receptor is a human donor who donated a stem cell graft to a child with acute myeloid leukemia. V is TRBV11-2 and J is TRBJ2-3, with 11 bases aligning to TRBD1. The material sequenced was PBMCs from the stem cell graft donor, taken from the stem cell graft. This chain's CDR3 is CASSSRTGGSPTDTQYF. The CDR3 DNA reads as TGTGCCAGCAGCTCTCGGACAGGGGGCTCCCCCACAGATACGCAGTATTTT.